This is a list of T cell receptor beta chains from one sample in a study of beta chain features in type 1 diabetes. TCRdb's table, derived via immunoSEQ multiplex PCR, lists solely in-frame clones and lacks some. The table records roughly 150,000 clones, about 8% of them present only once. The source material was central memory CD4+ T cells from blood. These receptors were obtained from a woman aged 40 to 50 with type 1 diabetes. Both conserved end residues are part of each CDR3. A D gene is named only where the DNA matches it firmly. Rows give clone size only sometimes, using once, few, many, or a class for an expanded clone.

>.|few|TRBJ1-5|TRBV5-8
TGTGCCAGCGGTACAGGGTTCGGCAATCAGCCCCAGCATTTT
CASGTGFGNQPQHF
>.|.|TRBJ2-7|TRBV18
TGTGCCAGCTCACCATCCCCCCGTCCCCCTTACGAGCAGTACTTC
CASSPSPRPPYEQYF
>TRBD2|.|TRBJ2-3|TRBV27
TGTGCCAGCAGTGGACCGGGACTAGCGGGAGCTACGCAGTATTTT
CASSGPGLAGATQYF
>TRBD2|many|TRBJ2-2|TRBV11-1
TGTGCCAGCAGCCGAGGACTAGCGGTCGCGAACACCGGGGAGCTGTTTTTT
CASSRGLAVANTGELFF
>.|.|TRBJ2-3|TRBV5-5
TGTGCCAGCAGCTTGGACCAGGCTTCAGATACGCAGTATTTT
CASSLDQASDTQYF
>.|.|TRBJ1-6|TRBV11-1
TGTGCCAGCAGCTTAGACGGCGGGTTAACCTCACCCCTCCACTTT
CASSLDGGLTSPLHF
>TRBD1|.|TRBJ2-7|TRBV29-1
TGCAGCGTTTTTAGTCGACAGGGGACCTACGAGCAGTACTTC
CSVFSRQGTYEQYF
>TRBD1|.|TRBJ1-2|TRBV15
TGTGCCACCAGCAGAGATCAGGGGGCGCAGGACCTTTATGGCTACACCTTC
CATSRDQGAQDLYGYTF
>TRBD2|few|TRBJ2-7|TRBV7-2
TGTGCCAGCAGCTTCACTAGCGGGGGTGGGTACGAGCAGTACTTC
CASSFTSGGGYEQYF
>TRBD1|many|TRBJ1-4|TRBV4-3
TGCGCCAGCAGCCTCGAGGACAGGGAAAAACTGTTTTTT
CASSLEDREKLFF
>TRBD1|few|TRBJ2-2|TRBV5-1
TGCGCCAGCAGCTCTGGACAGGGCGGCGGGGAGCTGTTTTTT
CASSSGQGGGELFF
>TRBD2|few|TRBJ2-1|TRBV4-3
TGCGCCAGCAGCCAAGATCGCGGGACTAGTCCCTACATCGAGCAGTTCTTC
CASSQDRGTSPYIEQFF
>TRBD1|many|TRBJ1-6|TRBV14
TGTGCCAGCACCCCGGGACAGGGGAATTCACCCCTCCACTTT
CASTPGQGNSPLHF
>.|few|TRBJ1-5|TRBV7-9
TGTGCCAGCAGCTTGGGCAGGCGTCAGCCCCAGCATTTT
CASSLGRRQPQHF
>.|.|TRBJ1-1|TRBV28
TGTGCCAGCACCCCTCCGGGAGCGAACACTGAAGCTTTCTTT
CASTPPGANTEAFF
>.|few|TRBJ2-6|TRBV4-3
TGCGCCAGCAGCCAAGATCACAGTTGGTCCTCTGGGGCCAACGTCCTGACTTTC
CASSQDHSWSSGANVLTF
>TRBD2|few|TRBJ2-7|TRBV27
TGTGCCAGCAGTTCCACTAGCGGGAGTGAGTACGAGCAGTACTTC
CASSSTSGSEYEQYF
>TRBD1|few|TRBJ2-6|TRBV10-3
TGTGCCACCGGTGCCACCGGGACAGGGGTAGCTGGGGCCAACGTCCTGACTTTC
CATGATGTGVAGANVLTF
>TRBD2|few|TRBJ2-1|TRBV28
TGTGCCAGCAGTTCCAATAGCGGGAGGCGCTCCTACAATGAGCAGTTCTTC
CASSSNSGRRSYNEQFF
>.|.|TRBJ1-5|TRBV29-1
TGCAGCGTTGGCTCTGGGGAGGAACAGCCCCAGCATTTT
CSVGSGEEQPQHF
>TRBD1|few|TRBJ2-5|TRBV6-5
TGTGCCAGCGGACAGGGGAGTAGGGAGACCCAGTACTTC
CASGQGSRETQYF
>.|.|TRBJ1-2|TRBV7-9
TGTGCCAGCAGCTCGGTGGAGGCAAGCGGTGGCTACACCTTC
CASSSVEASGGYTF
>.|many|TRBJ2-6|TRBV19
TGTGCCAGTAGTAGGGGGGCTGGGGCCAACGTCCTGACTTTC
CASSRGAGANVLTF
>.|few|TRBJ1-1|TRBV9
TGTGCCAGCAGCGTAGGAGCGATGAACACTGAAGCTTTCTTT
CASSVGAMNTEAFF
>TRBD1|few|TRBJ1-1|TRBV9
TGTGCCAGCAGCCCGGACAGGGGTACTGAAGCTTTCTTT
CASSPDRGTEAFF
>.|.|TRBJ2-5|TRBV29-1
TGCAGCGTGGGGGCTAGAGTGGAGACCCAGTACTTC
CSVGARVETQYF
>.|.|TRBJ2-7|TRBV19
TGTGCCAGTAGGCCATGGCCCTACGAGCAGTACTTC
CASRPWPYEQYF
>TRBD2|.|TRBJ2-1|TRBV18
TGTGCCAGCTCACCCACGGGACTACCTATCAATGAGCAGTTCTTC
CASSPTGLPINEQFF
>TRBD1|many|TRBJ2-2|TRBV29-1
TGCAGCGTTAGACAGGGTTCGAACACCGGGGAGCTGTTTTTT
CSVRQGSNTGELFF
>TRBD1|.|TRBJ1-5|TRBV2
TGTGCCAGCAGGATCACAGGGGCTCAGCCCCAGCATTTT
CASRITGAQPQHF
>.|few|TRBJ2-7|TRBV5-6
TGTGCCAGCAGCAAAACAGGGACCGGTGGGGAGCAGTACTTC
CASSKTGTGGEQYF
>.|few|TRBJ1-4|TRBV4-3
TGCGCCAGCAGCCAAGCCACAGGGAATGAAAAACTGTTTTTT
CASSQATGNEKLFF
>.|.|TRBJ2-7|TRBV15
TGTGCCACCAGCAGCCGGGGAACAGACGAGCAGTACTTC
CATSSRGTDEQYF
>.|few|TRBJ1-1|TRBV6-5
TGTGCCAGCAGTCCCAGGGGGAACACTGAAGCTTTCTTT
CASSPRGNTEAFF
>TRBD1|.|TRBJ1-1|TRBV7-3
TGTGCCAGCAGCTGGGGGACAGGGGAGGGCACTGAAGCTTTCTTT
CASSWGTGEGTEAFF
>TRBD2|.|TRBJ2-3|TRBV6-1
TGTGCCAGCACCCGGGGACTAACAGATACGCAGTATTTT
CASTRGLTDTQYF
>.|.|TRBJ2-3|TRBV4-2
TGTGCCAGCAGCCGTAGGCGGGACACAGATACGCAGTATTTT
CASSRRRDTDTQYF
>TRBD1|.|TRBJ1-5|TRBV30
TGTGCCTGGAGTGGACAGGGGTATCAGCCCCAGCATTTT
CAWSGQGYQPQHF
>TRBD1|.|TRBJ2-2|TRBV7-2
TGTGCCAGCAGTCGTTACACAGGGGCCGGGGAGCTGTTTTTT
CASSRYTGAGELFF
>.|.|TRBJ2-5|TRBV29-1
TGCAGCGTTGACCGGGGAAGGGAGACCCAGTACTTC
CSVDRGRETQYF
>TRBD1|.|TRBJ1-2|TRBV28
TGTGCCTGCTCACAGGGGAATGATAACTATGGCTACACCTTC
CACSQGNDNYGYTF
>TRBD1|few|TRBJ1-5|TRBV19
TGTGCCAGTAGTACTCGACAGGGGGCGGGTTGGAGCCAGCATTTT
CASSTRQGAGWSQHF
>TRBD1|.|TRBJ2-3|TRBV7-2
TGTGCCAGCAGGAGACAGGGGGCTACAAATACGCAGTATTTT
CASRRQGATNTQYF
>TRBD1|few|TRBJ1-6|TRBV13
TGTGCCAGCAGCCGAGGGGGCGAGGGTTTACACCTCCACTTT
CASSRGGEGLHLHF
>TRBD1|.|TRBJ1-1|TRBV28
TGTGCCAGCAATGTTAACCAGGGGGCTGGAGCTTTCTTT
CASNVNQGAGAFF
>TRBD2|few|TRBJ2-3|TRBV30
TGTGCCTGGAGGGGACTAGCGGGAGATACGCAGTATTTT
CAWRGLAGDTQYF
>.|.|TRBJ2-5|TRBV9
TGTGCCAGCAGCCGAGAAGAGACCCAGTACTTC
CASSREETQYF
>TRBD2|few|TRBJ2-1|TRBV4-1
TGCGCCAGCAGCCTTAAGCCGGGACTAGCGGGGGGGAACATTTACAATGAGCAGTTCTTC
CASSLKPGLAGGNIYNEQFF
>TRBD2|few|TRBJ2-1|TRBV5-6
TGTGCCAGCAGCCGGAAGACTAGCGGGAGATACAATGAGCAGTTCTTC
CASSRKTSGRYNEQFF
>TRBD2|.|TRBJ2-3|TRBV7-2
TGTGCCAGCAGCACCGGACTAGCGGGAGGGACAGATACGCAGTATTTT
CASSTGLAGGTDTQYF
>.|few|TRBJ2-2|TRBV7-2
TGTGCCAGCAGCTTAAGCAGGGGTTTGCCCGGGGAGCTGTTTTTT
CASSLSRGLPGELFF